This is a list of T cell receptor beta chains from one sample in a study of blood T cell repertoires in COVID-19. Libraries were prepared by immunoSEQ multiplex PCR; TCRdb keeps only in-frame clonotypes and omits some of them. Altogether approximately 200,000 clones are present, 75% to 85% being singletons, with the ten largest covering approximately 12%. Sequenced: PBMCs or T cells enriched from blood (not recorded which). The receptor source for this set is a man aged 35 to 55 who had recovered from COVID-19. CDR3s include the opening cysteine and the closing phenylalanine or tryptophan. D genes are given only for firm matches. Only part of the rows carry a size: once, few, many, or a class if the clone is expanded.

V gene	D gene	J gene	clone size	CDR3 protein	CDR3 DNA
TRBV5-1	NA	TRBJ2-3	NA	CASSPGSVTDTQYF	TGCGCCAGCAGCCCAGGGTCCGTTACAGATACGCAGTATTTT
TRBV11-2	TRBD1	TRBJ2-2	NA	CASSLRTGNTGELFF	TGTGCCAGCAGCTTACGGACAGGGAACACCGGGGAGCTGTTTTTT
TRBV30	NA	TRBJ1-2	NA	CAWSVQAGIGNGYTF	TGTGCCTGGAGTGTACAGGCGGGGATCGGGAATGGCTACACCTTC
TRBV21-1	NA	TRBJ1-1	NA	CASSKGYQGTEAFF	TGTGCCAGCAGCAAAGGTTACCAGGGCACTGAAGCTTTCTTT
TRBV28	TRBD1	TRBJ1-5	NA	CASSRPGQGGETQHF	TGTGCCAGCAGTCGACCGGGACAGGGAGGGGAGACCCAGCATTTT
TRBV3-1/TRBV3-2	TRBD2	TRBJ2-3	NA	CASSQGGRGDTDTQYF	TGTGCCAGCAGCCAAGGAGGGCGGGGGGACACAGATACGCAGTATTTT
TRBV10-3	NA	TRBJ2-3	NA	CAISDSGSTDTQYF	TGTGCCATCAGTGATAGCGGTAGCACAGATACGCAGTATTTT
TRBV27	TRBD2	TRBJ2-1	NA	CASSRLAGSGSNEQFF	TGTGCCAGCAGTCGACTAGCGGGGAGCGGGTCCAATGAGCAGTTCTTC
TRBV30	NA	TRBJ2-5	once	CAWGGLQETQYF	TGTGCCTGGGGGGGCCTCCAAGAGACCCAGTACTTC
TRBV6-5	TRBD1	TRBJ1-2	once	CASRGIDRGGGGYTF	TGTGCCAGCAGGGGAATAGACAGGGGCGGTGGTGGCTACACCTTC
TRBV19	NA	TRBJ1-1	NA	CASSRGFNTEAFF	TGTGCCAGTTCCCGAGGGTTCAACACTGAAGCTTTCTTT
TRBV7-9	NA	TRBJ1-6	many	CASSPGRGFGNSPLHF	TGTGCCAGCAGCCCGGGCAGGGGATTTGGCAATTCACCCCTCCACTTT
TRBV25-1	NA	TRBJ2-7	NA	CAIPGPDTNYEQYF	TGTGCCATCCCGGGCCCGGACACTAACTACGAGCAGTACTTC
TRBV30	NA	TRBJ1-1	NA	CAWSRGITEAFF	TGTGCCTGGAGTAGGGGGATCACTGAAGCTTTCTTT
TRBV28	NA	TRBJ1-2	NA	CASSPSPRVGQPFPGYTF	TGTGCCAGCAGTCCCTCCCCCAGGGTAGGGCAACCCTTCCCTGGCTACACCTTC